This T cell receptor (beta chain) was obtained from a study of T-cell reconstitution after alpha-beta-depleted transplantation in children. This CDR3 contains 17 residues. The V and J ends lost 2 bases and 1 base respectively, with 18 bases between them. Germline loops: CDR1 SGHDN, CDR2 FVKESK. This sample's TCRbeta library carried unique molecular identifier barcodes. MiXCR was run by TCRdb on the PCR reads, yielding one entry per CDR3 protein. The table includes about a million distinct CDR3 sequences, roughly 29% detected once. The V call is TRBV14, the J call TRBJ2-7; D might be TRBD1 or TRBD2, each matching 5 bases. This clonotype originated in a boy younger than two who had a stem cell transplant for SCID, so the T cells may come from the graft donor. The material sequenced was PBMCs, mostly from graft donor cells, taken 360 days after TCRalphabeta/CD19-depleted stem cell transplant. CDR3 in amino acids: CASSQWGRGRLSYEQYF. The CDR3 nucleotides read TGTGCCAGCAGCCAATGGGGACGGGGCCGCCTTTCCTACGAGCAGTACTTC. The whole variable domain, remainder taken from reference TRBV14 and TRBJ2-7, is EAGVTQFPSHSVIEKGQTVTLRCDPISGHDNLYWYRRVMGKEIKFLLHFVKESKQDESGMPNNRFLAERTGGTYSTLKVQPAELEDSGVYFCASSQWGRGRLSYEQYFGPGTRLTVT.